The clone carrying this T cell receptor (beta chain) showed up many times. This CDR3 is 15 amino acids long. The germline CDR1 and CDR2 sequences are SGHTA and FQGNSA. V was trimmed by 5 bases and J by 5 bases, leaving 17 bases between them. The source of the sample is a study of T cells after yellow fever vaccination. From the 5' RACE reads, TCRdb called clonotypes with MiXCR, one entry per CDR3 protein. The data show hundreds of thousands of distinct CDR3 sequences, approximately 3.9% seen once. The sequencing here drew on PBMCs, taken on the day of the yellow fever booster vaccination. The receptor was isolated from a man aged 18 to 30 who received the YFV17D yellow fever vaccine. The V call is TRBV7-2, the J call TRBJ2-3, with D tentatively TRBD1 (5 bases). The CDR3 bases are TGTGCCAGCAGCGAGCAAGGGGCCGTGGGAGATACGCAGTATTTT. Its protein is CASSEQGAVGDTQYF.